These 22 T cell receptor beta chains share one sample of origin, sequenced in a study of a mutant IDH1 vaccine in newly diagnosed glioma. The method was immunoSEQ multiplex PCR; TCRdb's version includes in-frame clones alone and lacks a portion of them. The sample contains 25,000 to 30,000 clones, approximately 86% of which appear only once. Time point reported: week 5, during vaccination. Each dose delivered 300 ug of mutant IDH1 20-mer peptide subcutaneously with imiquimod. No antigen has been assigned to these receptors. The sequences come from peripheral blood mononuclear cells (PBMCs), collected from a glioma patient whose treatment included an IDH1 peptide vaccine. These receptor sequences come from a woman in her forties with glioma. Some clones in this sample may be carry-over from other donors' samples.

The genes are TRBV19 and TRBJ1-1; D remains ambiguous. Germline CDR1 is LNHDA and CDR2 is SQIVND (reference sequence). Between the trimmed V and J ends, which lost 3 bases and 1 base, there was a span of 6 bases. This CDR3 has 13 residues. In nucleotides, the CDR3 is TGTGCCAGTAGTATTGGCTGGAACACTGAAGCTTTCTTT. Translated: CASSIGWNTEAFF.

The chain is built from TRBV28 and TRBJ1-5; D gene unclear. The CDR3 is 15 residues long. V gave up 3 bases and J gave up 3 bases, with 12 bases separating them. Looked up from germline, CDR1 is MDHEN and CDR2 is SYDVKM. As DNA, the CDR3 is TGTGCCAGCAGTTTTAGTGGAAGGACCAATCAGCCCCAGCATTTT. Translating it yields CASSFSGRTNQPQHF.

The chain combines TRBV27 with TRBJ1-6, with D perhaps TRBD1 (6 bases). Trimming cost V 2 bases and J 10 bases, with 15 bases left between them. The germline V gene encodes CDR1 MNHEY and CDR2 SMNVEV (reference sequence). The CDR3 has 15 residues. The CDR3 is CASSLNQGPGSPLHF. CDR3 coding DNA: TGTGCCAGCAGTTTAAACCAGGGGCCTGGCTCACCCCTCCACTTT.

This chain connects TRBV4-1 to TRBJ2-1; D remains ambiguous. The V end was cut by 4 bases, the J end by 11 bases, with 12 bases between. This CDR3 is 12 amino acids long. Germline V gene data show CDR1 as MGHRA and CDR2 as YSYEKL. CDR3 region: CASSPLTEKQFF. The DNA of the CDR3 is TGCGCCAGCAGCCCCCTGACCGAGAAGCAGTTCTTC.

The chain combines TRBV7-8 with TRBJ1-2, with 7 positions matching TRBD1. CDR3 length equals 12 residues. CDR1 and CDR2 from the germline V gene are SGHVS and FQNEAQ. J lost 5 bases, V lost 4 bases, and 1 base had no gene match. CDR3 bases: TGTGCCAGCAGCTCGACAGGGTATGGCTACACCTTC. As protein: CASSSTGYGYTF.

This chain joins TRBV10-3 and TRBJ2-3; D gene uncertain. Germline CDR1 is ENHRY and CDR2 is SYGVKD. The V gene lost 3 bases and the J gene lost 2 bases, with 6 bases spanning the gap. The CDR3 consists of 13 residues. CDR3 residues: CAISEPHTDTQYF. In DNA form, the CDR3 reads TGTGCCATCAGTGAACCCCACACAGATACGCAGTATTTT.

The CDR3 loop reads CASTKRGTDTQYF. CDR3 coding DNA: TGTGCCAGCACGAAGCGGGGCACAGATACGCAGTATTTT. The V and J genes are TRBV5-6 and TRBJ2-3; tentatively, D is TRBD2 (6 bases). Between the trimmed V and J ends, which lost 6 bases and 1 base, there was a span of 9 bases. CDR1 and CDR2 from the germline V gene are SGHDT and YYEEEE. The CDR3 has 13 amino acids.

V and J are TRBV5-6 and TRBJ2-3, with TRBD2 matching 7 bases. The CDR3 totals 13 residues. The ends lost 4 bases at V and 4 bases at J; junction bases unmatched: 3. Germline CDR1 SGHDT, CDR2 YYEEEE. The chain's CDR3 is CASSPGGADTQYF. The DNA of the CDR3 is TGTGCCAGCAGCCCGGGGGGTGCAGATACGCAGTATTTT.

This chain connects TRBV7-9 to TRBJ2-3; TRBD2 is a possible D gene (5 bases). The germline V gene encodes CDR1 SEHNR and CDR2 FQNEAQ (reference sequence). The CDR3 is 15 residues long. The germline V and J ends were trimmed by 5 bases and 2 bases, with 14 bases remaining between them. The CDR3 bases are TGTGCCAGCAGCCCTCGGGATATAACCACAGATACGCAGTATTTT. Amino acids: CASSPRDITTDTQYF.

J is TRBJ2-3 and V is TRBV5-1; tentatively, D is TRBD1 or TRBD2 (6 bases each). V was trimmed by 6 bases and J by 2 bases, leaving 13 bases between them. Germline CDR1 SGHRS, CDR2 YFSETQ. The CDR3 is 14 residues long. For the CDR3, the DNA is TGCGCCAGCAAGGAGGGGGGCGACACAGATACGCAGTATTTT. It is translated as CASKEGGDTDTQYF. The variable domain in full, completed from reference TRBV5-1 and TRBJ2-3, reads KAGVTQTPRYLIKTRGQQVTLSCSPISGHRSVSWYQQTPGQGLQFLFEYFSETQRNKGNFPGRFSGRQFSNSRSEMNVSTLELGDSALYLCASKEGGDTDTQYFGPGTRLTVL.

The count of this clone is one. The rearrangement joins TRBV5-6 to TRBJ2-2, with a weak D call TRBD2 (6 bases). This CDR3 comprises 17 residues. The V gene's germline CDR1 is SGHDT and CDR2 YYEEEE. V was pared by 4 bases and J by 2 bases, with 18 bases between. The CDR3 spells CASSPPQRVVNTGELFF. CDR3 nucleotides: TGTGCCAGCAGCCCCCCCCAGCGGGTCGTTAACACCGGGGAGCTGTTTTTT.

Here the CDR3 reads CASSPPGIAYEQYF. Here the CDR3 DNA reads TGTGCCAGCTCACCACCGGGCATTGCCTACGAGCAGTACTTC. The genes are TRBV18 and TRBJ2-7; D call uncertain. Germline values: CDR1 KGHSH, CDR2 LQKENI. V was clipped by 0 bases and J by 2 bases, with 8 bases between them. The CDR3 runs to 14 residues. Full variable domain (outside the CDR3, taken from reference TRBV18 and TRBJ2-7): NAGVMQNPRHLVRRRGQEARLRCSPMKGHSHVYWYRQLPEEGLKFMVYLQKENIIDESGMPKERFSAEFPKEGPSILRIQQVVRGDSAAYFCASSPPGIAYEQYFGPGTRLTVT.

The chain carries TRBV5-1 and TRBJ2-7; D is unclear. Trimming cost V 0 bases and J 6 bases, with 19 bases left between them. Per germline, CDR1 SGHRS and CDR2 YFSETQ. The CDR3 extends over 16 amino acids. The CDR3 loop is CASSLGLPSRLGEQYF. DNA of the CDR3: TGCGCCAGCAGCTTGGGGCTCCCTAGTCGTCTGGGCGAGCAGTACTTC.

The rearrangement links TRBV6-5 to TRBJ1-2, with D perhaps matching TRBD1 (5 bases). V lost 6 bases and J lost 7, with 12 bases in between. The length of the CDR3 is 12 residues. Germline V gene data show CDR1 as MNHEY and CDR2 as SVGAGI. The CDR3 reads CASRYQGGGYTF. CDR3 nucleotide sequence: TGTGCCAGCAGGTATCAGGGAGGTGGCTACACCTTC.

V usage is TRBV15 and J usage is TRBJ2-5; a possible D gene is TRBD1 (5 bases). The CDR3 spans 14 residues. CDR1 and CDR2 (germline): LNHNV, YYDKDF (reference sequence). V was trimmed by 5 bases and J by 1 base, leaving 11 bases between them. The CDR3 region is CATSGGQAQETQYF. CDR3 DNA sequence: TGTGCCACCAGCGGCGGACAAGCCCAAGAGACCCAGTACTTC.

The chain combines TRBV4-1 with TRBJ2-5; 13 nucleotides line up with TRBD2. V was pared by 6 bases and J by 3 bases, with 16 bases of the junction left unmatched. The CDR3 extends over 19 amino acids. Per germline, CDR1 MGHRA and CDR2 YSYEKL. In DNA form, the CDR3 reads TGCGCCAGCAGATTACAACCGGGACTAGCGGGATGGGCTGAAGAGACCCAGTACTTC. The encoded protein is CASRLQPGLAGWAEETQYF.

V is TRBV27 and J is TRBJ1-1, with D hard to call. Trimming shortened V by 8 bases and J by 5 bases, and 15 bases separated the two germline ends. Germline loops: CDR1 MNHEY, CDR2 SMNVEV (reference sequence). The CDR3 spans 13 residues. The CDR3 region has the DNA TGTGCCAGCCGTACCTTAATAGAGACTGAAGCTTTCTTT. Encoded protein: CASRTLIETEAFF.

The chain uses TRBV6-1 and TRBJ1-6; TRBD1 aligns across 8 bases. The J segment lost 10 bases and the V segment lost 7 bases, leaving 9 bases of the junction unmatched. CDR3 length equals 14 residues. Germline V lookup: CDR1 MNHNS, CDR2 SASEGT. In DNA, the CDR3 is TGTGCCAGCAAACCGGGACAGGCGGAATCACCCCTCCACTTT. Translated: CASKPGQAESPLHF.

The genes are TRBV7-2 and TRBJ2-7; D is undetermined. CDR3 length: 12 amino acids. V lost 1 base and J 6 bases, leaving 7 bases between the germline ends. Germline CDR1 SGHTA, CDR2 FQGNSA. For the CDR3, the DNA is TGTGCCAGCAGCTTAGAGTTTAGCGAGCAGTACTTC. Its translation: CASSLEFSEQYF.

The DNA of the CDR3 is TGCAGCGTTGAGCAGGGGGCCTCCTACAATGAGCAGTTCTTC. Encoded protein: CSVEQGASYNEQFF. This rearrangement joins TRBV29-1 to TRBJ2-1, with 8 bases identical to TRBD1. This CDR3 contains 14 residues. Trimming took 3 bases from V and 0 from J; bases not matched to a gene: 1. Germline V lookup: CDR1 SQVTM, CDR2 ANQGSEA.

The chain employs TRBV25-1 and TRBJ2-5; TRBD1 matches at 12 bases. J gave up 7 bases and V 8 bases, and 11 bases lay outside the gene matches. CDR1 is MGHDK and CDR2 is SYGVNS in the germline V gene. This CDR3 region has 15 residues. CDR3 sequence (DNA): TGTGCCAGCGGACCGGGACAGGGGGCAGCCGGGACCCAGTACTTC. It translates to CASGPGQGAAGTQYF.

CDR3 region: CSVEAGAGRDEQFF. As DNA, the CDR3 is TGCAGCGTTGAAGCGGGAGCAGGGAGGGATGAGCAGTTCTTC. The rearrangement joins TRBV29-1 to TRBJ2-1, with 7 bases that match TRBD2. The CDR3 sequence is 14 residues long. Germline CDR1 is SQVTM and CDR2 is ANQGSEA. Germline trimming cut 1 base from V and 8 bases from J; bases unmatched to any gene: 8.